Following are 30 T cell receptor beta chains from one sample sequenced in a study of T cells in Graves' hyperthyroidism and ophthalmopathy. Amplification targeted TCR beta CDR3 regions from RNA transcripts. TCR CDR3 underwent first-round RT-PCR with the HTBI primer set. TCRdb called the multiplex PCR reads again in MiXCR, with one record for every CDR3 protein. The data show some 740,000 distinct CDR3 sequences, with 13% to 15% seen just once and around 9.6% held by the top ten. The sequenced material came from blood. These receptors were taken from a woman under 30 with Graves' hyperthyroidism.

This clonotype was seen a few times. The CDR3 DNA sequence: TGCGCCAGCAGCCAAGACGTCGGCCAGCCCAATGAGCAGTTCTTC. Translation: CASSQDVGQPNEQFF. The rearrangement links TRBV4-1 to TRBJ2-1; D remains ambiguous. Trimming removed 0 bases from V and 6 bases from J, with 12 bases in between. This CDR3 has 15 amino acids. The V gene's germline CDR1 is MGHRA and CDR2 YSYEKL.

This clonotype was seen a single time. The chain combines TRBV12-3 or TRBV12-4 with TRBJ2-6; D is unclear. The CDR3 contains 20 residues. The V end was cut by 6 bases, the J end by 0 bases, with 24 bases between. The CDR3 spells CASSRHIWEAARSGANVLTF. DNA of the CDR3: TGTGCCAGCAGCCGACACATCTGGGAAGCCGCTCGCTCTGGGGCCAACGTCCTGACTTTC.

This clonotype was seen only a few times. The chain is built from TRBV20-1 and TRBJ2-5; TRBD2 matches 7 bases. This CDR3 spans 16 amino acids. In germline, CDR1 is DFQATT, CDR2 SNEGSKA (reference sequence). After removal of 8 bases from V and 1 base from J, the junction contained 16 bases not matched to a gene. CDR3 sequence (DNA): TGCAGTACCTGGCGGGAGAGGGGAGGGGTCCAAGAGACCCAGTACTTC. It specifies CSTWRERGGVQETQYF.

This clonotype has only a few counts. V is TRBV6-2 or TRBV6-3 and J is TRBJ1-5, with a tentative D call TRBD1 (6 bases). This CDR3 is 15 amino acids long. From germline, CDR1 is MNHEY and CDR2 SVGEGT. V was shortened by 2 bases and J by 7 bases, with 15 bases between the two germline ends. The CDR3 here is CASSYAGEGGQPQHF. CDR3 in DNA: TGTGCCAGCAGTTACGCGGGAGAGGGGGGGCAGCCCCAGCATTTT.

In this sample, this clonotype turned up many times. The genes are TRBV30 and TRBJ2-1; the D is unclear. Germline CDR1 and CDR2: GTSNPN and SVGIG (reference sequence). The V gene lost 0 bases and the J gene lost 4 bases, with 13 bases spanning the gap. The CDR3 totals 15 residues. The CDR3 here is CAWSVSGVLYNEQFF. As DNA, the CDR3 is TGTGCCTGGAGTGTATCAGGAGTTCTATACAATGAGCAGTTCTTC.

The chain joins TRBV6-1 to TRBJ1-6; D is unresolved. Germline V gives CDR1 MNHNS, CDR2 SASEGT. The V end lost 6 bases, the J end lost 0 bases, and 9 bases lay between the germline ends. This CDR3 contains 15 residues. DNA of the CDR3: TGTGCCAGCAGATTACAGATCTCCTATAATTCACCCCTCCACTTT. Its translation: CASRLQISYNSPLHF.

This clonotype has a handful of counts. In nucleotides, the CDR3 is TGCAGTGGTTCCGAAATAAGCAACGAGCAGTACTTC. This translates into CSGSEISNEQYF. The V call is TRBV20-1, the J call TRBJ2-7; D unclear. The CDR3 totals 12 residues. Germline assignment: CDR1 DFQATT and CDR2 SNEGSKA (reference sequence). V was pared by 7 bases and J by 5 bases, with 15 bases between.

The V gene is TRBV20-1, the J gene TRBJ2-3; 7 nucleotides align to TRBD2. Germline CDR1 reads DFQATT; CDR2 reads SNEGSKA (reference sequence). The CDR3 extends over 15 amino acids. The V gene end was trimmed by 0 bases and the J gene end by 0 bases; junction bases not matched to a gene: 3. The CDR3 sequence is CSARDTGGSTDTQYF. As DNA, the CDR3 is TGCAGTGCTAGAGATACGGGAGGTAGCACAGATACGCAGTATTTT.

This clonotype appeared a few times. Given a much more abundant clone one base away, this may be a read error. The chain joins TRBV5-5 to TRBJ2-7; tentative D call: TRBD2 (5 bases). Germline-derived CDR1 and CDR2 are SGHKS and YYEKEE (reference sequence). CDR3 size: 14 residues. The CDR3 nucleotides are TGTGCCAGCAGCTTTGGTCCGGGATCCTACGGGCAGTACTTC. This codes for CASSFGPGSYGQYF.

The gene calls are TRBV24-1 and TRBJ2-1, with a weak D call TRBD2 (6 bases). This CDR3 is built from 16 residues. Per the germline V gene, CDR1 is KGHDR and CDR2 is SFDVKD. V lost 3 bases and J 3 bases, leaving 14 bases between the germline ends. The CDR3 loop is CATSDPSASHYNEQFF. The CDR3 DNA sequence: TGTGCCACCAGTGATCCTAGCGCCTCCCACTACAATGAGCAGTTCTTC.

The table lists this clonotype with many counts. The chain couples TRBV28 to TRBJ1-1; D possibly corresponds to TRBD1 (6 bases). Per the germline V gene, CDR1 is MDHEN and CDR2 is SYDVKM. V lost 8 bases, J lost 4 bases, and 20 bases lay in between. The CDR3 contains 15 residues. The CDR3 loop is CASHGDTREGTEAFF. CDR3 DNA: TGTGCCAGCCATGGGGACACCCGAGAAGGCACTGAAGCTTTCTTT.

This clonotype has ten or more counts. The CDR3 reads CASSLELGRDLYEQYF. For the CDR3, the DNA is TGTGCCAGCAGTTTAGAGCTGGGCAGGGATCTCTACGAGCAGTACTTC. This chain connects TRBV28 to TRBJ2-7, with D tentatively TRBD1 (5 bases). The CDR3 is 16 amino acids. Germline values: CDR1 MDHEN, CDR2 SYDVKM. Trimming cost V 2 bases and J 3 bases, with 17 bases left between them. The variable domain in full, with the rest retrieved from reference TRBV28 and TRBJ2-7, is DVKVTQSSRYLVKRTGEKVFLECVQDMDHENMFWYRQDPGLGLRLIYFSYDVKMKEKGDIPEGYSVSREKKERFSLILESASTNQTSMYLCASSLELGRDLYEQYFGPGTRLTVT.

In this sample, this clonotype turned up a few times. This sequence joins TRBV5-1 and TRBJ2-2; no clear D. Trimming took 6 bases from V and 2 from J, leaving 20 bases between them. CDR1 is SGHRS and CDR2 is YFSETQ in the germline V gene. This CDR3 comprises 17 residues. In DNA form, the CDR3 reads TGCGCCAGCAACAAAAACCCGGCCATGGGAAACACCGGGGAGCTGTTTTTT. This codes for CASNKNPAMGNTGELFF.

This clonotype was found many times. This chain connects TRBV7-8 to TRBJ2-2, with 7 bases that match TRBD2. CDR3 size: 16 residues. CDR1 and CDR2 from the germline V gene are SGHVS and FQNEAQ. With 5 bases clipped from V and 4 bases from J, the junction kept 10 bases outside the gene matches. The CDR3 sequence: CASSRRGGSITGELFF. DNA of the CDR3: TGTGCCAGCAGCCGCCGAGGCGGGAGTATCACCGGGGAGCTGTTTTTT.

This clonotype was seen a handful of times. This chain joins TRBV6-1 and TRBJ2-5; 8 bases fit TRBD1. The CDR3 totals 13 residues. The J segment lost 4 bases and the V segment lost 8 bases, leaving 6 bases of the junction unmatched. Germline V gene data show CDR1 as MNHNS and CDR2 as SASEGT. CDR3 nucleotides: TGTGCCAGCTGCTGGACAGGGACAGAGACCCAGTACTTC. It translates to CASCWTGTETQYF.

Notes on this clonotype: One base away lies a much larger clone, so this may be a sequencing read error. The V call is TRBV6-2 or TRBV6-3, the J call TRBJ2-7; D may match TRBD1 or TRBD2 (6 bases each). The CDR3 is made up of 15 amino acids. Germline V gene data show CDR1 as MNHEY and CDR2 as SVGEGT. V lost 10 bases to trimming and J lost 4 bases, with 23 bases between them. The CDR3 nucleotides read TGTGCCAACAGCTACGGCACCGGGGGCACTTACGAGCAGTACTTC. Protein: CANSYGTGGTYEQYF.

A few counts support this clonotype. A much larger clone is a single base away; this may be a read error. CDR3 sequence (DNA): TGTGCCAGCAGCCCAGGGACAAGCCGAAGTGGCTACACCTTC. It codes for CASSPGTSRSGYTF. J is TRBJ1-2 and V is TRBV3-1; the D gene is possibly TRBD1 (6 bases). Between the trimmed V and J ends, which lost 4 bases and 7 bases, there was a span of 16 bases. Germline CDR1 is LGHDT and CDR2 is YNNKEL (reference sequence). This CDR3 is built from 14 residues.

The V gene is TRBV20-1, the J gene TRBJ2-5; D possibly matches TRBD1 or TRBD2 (5 bases each). CDR1 and CDR2 (germline): DFQATT, SNEGSKA (reference sequence). V was cut by 5 bases and J by 9 bases, with 25 bases left in between. This CDR3 is built from 15 residues. Here the CDR3 reads CSAVPPGPVTAAQYF. The CDR3 DNA follows: TGCAGTGCTGTCCCTCCGGGACCAGTTACGGCGGCCCAGTACTTC.

This clonotype appeared a few times. The rearrangement joins TRBV19 to TRBJ1-5; D is perhaps TRBD1 (6 bases). Trimming stripped 7 bases from V and 6 bases from J, with 19 bases between. This CDR3 comprises 15 residues. CDR1 is LNHDA, CDR2 SQIVND, per germline (reference sequence). In DNA, the CDR3 is TGTGCCAGTAATGTGCGTGACGCAGGGGTTCAGCCCCAGCATTTT. Its protein product is CASNVRDAGVQPQHF. The variable domain in full, completed from reference TRBV19 and TRBJ1-5, reads DGGITQSPKYLFRKEGQNVTLSCEQNLNHDAMYWYRQDPGQGLRLIYYSQIVNDFQKGDIAEGYSVSREKKESFPLTVTSAQKNPTAFYLCASNVRDAGVQPQHFGDGTRLSIL.

This chain joins TRBV15 and TRBJ2-1; D call uncertain. Trimming shortened V by 5 bases and J by 0 bases, and 5 bases separated the two germline ends. This CDR3 has 13 residues. Germline V gives CDR1 LNHNV, CDR2 YYDKDF (reference sequence). This chain's CDR3 is CATSVSSYNEQFF. CDR3 sequence (DNA): TGTGCCACCAGCGTGAGCTCCTACAATGAGCAGTTCTTC.

V is TRBV5-6 and J is TRBJ2-7; unclear D gene. CDR1 and CDR2 (germline): SGHDT, YYEEEE. V lost 1 base and J lost 1, with 12 bases in between. The CDR3 extends over 15 amino acids. The CDR3 region is CASSLRTGQSYEQYF. The CDR3 DNA is TGTGCCAGCAGCTTGAGGACGGGCCAATCCTACGAGCAGTACTTC.

This clonotype was observed many times. The chain carries TRBV20-1 and TRBJ2-5; no firm D call. The CDR3 totals 15 residues. The germline V and J ends were trimmed by 0 bases and 1 base, with 12 bases remaining between them. Germline assignment: CDR1 DFQATT and CDR2 SNEGSKA (reference sequence). The CDR3 DNA sequence: TGCAGTGCTAGAGATGTCCGGATCCCCCAAGAGACCCAGTACTTC. This encodes CSARDVRIPQETQYF.

This clonotype was observed a few times. The chain combines TRBV25-1 with TRBJ2-1; TRBD2 aligns across 11 bases. V shed 6 bases, J shed 7 bases, and the junction held 14 bases outside the gene matches. CDR1 and CDR2 (germline): MGHDK, SYGVNS. The CDR3 covers 17 residues. The CDR3 coding sequence is TGTGCCAGCAGCCCTCTTAGCGGGAGGGGGGCTGCAAATGAGCAGTTCTTC. This translates into CASSPLSGRGAANEQFF.

This clonotype was counted ten times or more. The chain employs TRBV7-2 and TRBJ2-1, with D perhaps given as TRBD1 or TRBD2 (5 bases each). V was cut by 5 bases and J by 9 bases, with 11 bases left in between. Germline CDR1 is SGHTA and CDR2 is FQGNSA. The CDR3 is made up of 12 amino acids. The CDR3 DNA sequence: TGTGCCAGCAGCCTAACCGGGACTGAGCAGTTCTTC. This gives the protein CASSLTGTEQFF.

This clonotype was seen ten or more times. This rearrangement joins TRBV5-5 to TRBJ2-7, with TRBD2 matching 7 bases. The V gene's germline CDR1 is SGHKS and CDR2 YYEKEE (reference sequence). The CDR3 runs to 15 residues. J gave up 5 bases and V 6 bases, and 14 bases lay outside the gene matches. The CDR3 spells CASTLGEREFNEQYF. CDR3 bases: TGTGCCAGCACATTGGGCGAGCGGGAATTCAACGAGCAGTACTTC.

The sample holds many counts of this clonotype. The V call is TRBV10-2, the J call TRBJ2-7, with D perhaps matching TRBD1 (6 bases). The V end was cut by 0 bases, the J end by 5 bases, with 14 bases between. This CDR3 is 15 amino acids long. Germline CDR1 is WSHSY and CDR2 is SAAADI. The CDR3 nucleotides read TGCGCCAGCAGTGAGTCGACTGGGGGCATCAACGAGCAGTACTTC. As protein: CASSESTGGINEQYF.

This clonotype was observed at least ten times. The chain is built from TRBV7-8 and TRBJ2-7, with D possibly TRBD2 on 5 matching bases. Deletions cut 6 bases from V and 0 bases from J, with 15 bases between. Germline V gene sequence: CDR1 SGHVS, CDR2 FQNEAQ. This CDR3 has 15 amino acids. The CDR3 spells CASSLSRGSSYEQYF. DNA of the CDR3: TGTGCCAGCAGTTTATCCCGAGGGAGCTCCTACGAGCAGTACTTC.

This clonotype was seen at least ten times. The V call is TRBV7-2, the J call TRBJ2-3; possible D gene TRBD2, 5 bases. The CDR3 is 15 residues long. Trimming took off 2 bases at V and 2 bases at J, with 11 bases between the two ends. CDR1 and CDR2 from the germline V gene are SGHTA and FQGNSA. The CDR3 loop reads CASSLIGGSTDTQYF. The CDR3, as DNA: TGTGCCAGCAGCTTAATTGGCGGGTCCACAGATACGCAGTATTTT. Variable domain in full (rest from reference TRBV7-2 and TRBJ2-3): GAGVSQSPSNKVTEKGKDVELRCDPISGHTALYWYRQSLGQGLEFLIYFQGNSAPDKSGLPSDRFSAERTGGSVSTLTIQRTQQEDSAVYLCASSLIGGSTDTQYFGPGTRLTVL.

V and J are TRBV28 and TRBJ2-1; no clear D. CDR3 length equals 13 residues. V was trimmed by 3 bases and J by 4 bases, leaving 7 bases between them. CDR1 and CDR2 (germline): MDHEN, SYDVKM. As DNA, the CDR3 is TGTGCCAGCAGTTTTGTAGCTTACAATGAGCAGTTCTTC. It is translated as CASSFVAYNEQFF.

This clonotype appeared many times. The chain recombines TRBV18 with TRBJ1-4; 7 positions match TRBD1. Trimming removed 6 bases from V and 11 bases from J; junction bases left unmatched: 12. The germline CDR1 and CDR2 sequences are KGHSH and LQKENI. The CDR3 sequence is 14 residues long. The CDR3 is CASSPTPDREKLFF. The CDR3 nucleotides read TGTGCCAGCTCTCCCACCCCCGACAGGGAGAAACTGTTTTTT.